Sequencing of this T cell receptor (beta chain) was carried out in a study of blood T cell repertoires in COVID-19. The CDR3 extends over 14 amino acids. Trimming left V 7 bases short and J 2 bases short, with 15 bases between. Germline CDR1 MDHEN, CDR2 SYDVKM. The table lists this clone with a few counts. The table came from immunoSEQ multiplex PCR; TCRdb's copy has only in-frame clones and leaves some out. The data contain 190,000 or so clones, about 89% of them singletons. This TCR came from a man aged 35-49 years with acute or convalescent COVID-19. The specimen sequenced was peripheral blood. The chain uses TRBV28 and TRBJ2-7; tentative D call: TRBD2 (6 bases). The CDR3 DNA sequence: TGTGCCAGCACTCGGGGGACGGTTACCTACGAGCAGTACTTC. Its protein is CASTRGTVTYEQYF.